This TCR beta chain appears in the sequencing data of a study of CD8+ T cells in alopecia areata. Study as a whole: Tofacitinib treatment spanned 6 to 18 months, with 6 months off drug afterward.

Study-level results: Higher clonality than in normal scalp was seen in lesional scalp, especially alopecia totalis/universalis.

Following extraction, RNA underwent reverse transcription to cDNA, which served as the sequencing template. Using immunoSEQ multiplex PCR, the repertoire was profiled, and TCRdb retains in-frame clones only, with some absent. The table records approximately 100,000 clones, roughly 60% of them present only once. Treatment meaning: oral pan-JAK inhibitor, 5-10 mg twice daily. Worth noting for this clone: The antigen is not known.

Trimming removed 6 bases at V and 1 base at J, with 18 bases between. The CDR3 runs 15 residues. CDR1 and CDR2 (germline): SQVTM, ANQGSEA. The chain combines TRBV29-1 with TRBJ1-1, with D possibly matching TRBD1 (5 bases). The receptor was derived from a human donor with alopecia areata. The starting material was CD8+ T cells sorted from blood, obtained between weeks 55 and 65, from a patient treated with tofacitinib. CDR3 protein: CSVEGTRDGNTEAFF. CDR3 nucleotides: TGCAGCGTAGAGGGGACCCGGGACGGGAACACTGAAGCTTTCTTT. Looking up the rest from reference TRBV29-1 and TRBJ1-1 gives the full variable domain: SAVISQKPSRDICQRGTSLTIQCQVDSQVTMMFWYRQQPGQSLTLIATANQGSEATYESGFVIDKFPISRPNLTFSTLTVSNMSPEDSSIYLCSVEGTRDGNTEAFFGQGTRLTVV.